This record concerns one TCR beta chain sequence. Its antigen target is currently unknown. The junction differs from germline at one of its ends, possibly a read error. This record comes from a study of breast tumors, draining lymph nodes, adjacent tissues (dated by TCRdb to the mid-2010s). For the study in its entirety: Breast cancer patients provided tumor, adjacent nontumor tissue and axillary lymph nodes, and the study compared the TCR beta repertoires across these three sources. In human breast cancer, the study set out to evaluate how tumor, surrounding tissue and draining lymph node repertoires relate to one another and whether T cells may move between these sites.

Sequencing was performed on an Illumina HiSeq 2000. TCR beta chain libraries were generated by multiplex PCR amplification. High-throughput sequencing was used to analyze the amplified TCR beta chain products. TCRdb handled the public reads itself, with Q25 trimming in fastp and clone calling in MiXCR, and kept productive beta chains. Every distinct CDR3 protein forms one entry, paired with its most common genes and DNA. In all, the sample holds some 10,000 distinct CDR3 sequences, and approximately 55% of those were seen once. The ten largest clones take up 36% of the sample. Beyond this particular receptor, the publication reports: The study presented the conclusion that tumor T cells originate in lymph nodes as consistent with a hypothesis, not as something directly demonstrated. The similarity between tumor and nontumor tissue repertoires was significantly greater in luminal-like breast cancer than in basal-like breast cancer. The data were judged consistent with most tumor T cells deriving from the lymph node and then expanding within tumor tissue. Tumor T-cell repertoires showed less diversity than lymph node repertoires and more diversity than nontumor tissue repertoires, and tumor T-cell repertoires showed preferential V and J gene usage.

This clonotype originated in a female donor with breast cancer. Some clones in this sample may be carry-over from other donors' samples. Sequenced: breast tumor tissue.

The sequenced DNA: TGTGCCGGCAGTCCCCAAAGGGAGACCCAGTACTTC. Its coded protein is CAGSPQRETQYF. The rearrangement joined TRBV12-3 or TRBV12-4 to TRBJ2-5; no confident D gene assignment can be made. Reading from cysteine to phenylalanine, the CDR3 counts 12 amino acids. The retained sequence is limited to the CDR3, 36 bases, with the frame set at the first base.